The following is a TCR beta chain sequence with its context. V gave up 5 bases and J gave up 7 bases; unmatched junction bases: 4. There are 12 residues in the CDR3. Germline V gene sequence: CDR1 MDHEN, CDR2 SYDVKM. These data are taken from a study of PD-L1 blockade in urothelial cancer. Profiled with immunoSEQ multiplex PCR; TCRdb holds only in-frame clones, not every one. Among tens of thousands of clones listed, 85% were seen once. Time point meaning: pretreatment peripheral blood. Disease in patients was locally advanced or metastatic urothelial carcinoma. Sequencing was performed on PBMCs, taken around atezolizumab (anti-PD-L1) treatment. The chain is built from TRBV28 and TRBJ1-2; 7 nucleotides align to TRBD1. The receptor comes from a man in his 60s with urothelial cancer. CDR3 sequence: CASSDREPGYTF. The CDR3 DNA reads TGTGCCAGCAGTGACAGGGAACCTGGCTACACCTTC.